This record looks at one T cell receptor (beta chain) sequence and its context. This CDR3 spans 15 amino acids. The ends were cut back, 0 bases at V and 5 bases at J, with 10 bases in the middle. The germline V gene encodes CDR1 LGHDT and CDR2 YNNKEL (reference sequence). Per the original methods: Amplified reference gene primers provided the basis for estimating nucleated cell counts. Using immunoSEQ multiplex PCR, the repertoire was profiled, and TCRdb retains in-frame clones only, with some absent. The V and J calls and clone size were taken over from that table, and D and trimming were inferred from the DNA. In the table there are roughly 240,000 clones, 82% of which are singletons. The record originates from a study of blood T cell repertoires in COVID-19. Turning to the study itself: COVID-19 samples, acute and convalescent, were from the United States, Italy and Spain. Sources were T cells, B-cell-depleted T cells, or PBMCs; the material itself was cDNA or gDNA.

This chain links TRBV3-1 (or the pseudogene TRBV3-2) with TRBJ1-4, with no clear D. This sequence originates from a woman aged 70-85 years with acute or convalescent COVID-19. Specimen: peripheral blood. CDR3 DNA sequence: TGTGCCAGCAGCCAAGAGGGAGGGAACAATGAAAAACTGTTTTTT. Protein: CASSQEGGNNEKLFF.